This TCR gamma chain was observed in a study of γδ T cells in repeated Plasmodium falciparum infection. TCRdb fed the multiplex PCR reads to CATT. The table has 27,000 or so gamma-chain clones, over 1.1% seen once. This clone was found many times. Sequenced material: gamma-delta T cells from blood. The receptor's source is a pool of human donors (malaria-infected and uninfected, not separated).

In DNA form, the CDR3 reads TGTGCCACCTGGGATCCCCATTATTATAAGAAACTCTTT. Encoded protein: CATWDPHYYKKLF. The chain joins TRGV4 to TRGJ1 or TRGJ2. The CDR3 covers 13 residues. V shed 3 bases and J 2 bases; nucleotides not matched to a gene: 4. Germline V CDR1 and CDR2: EGSTGY, YDSYTSSV.